Following are 5 T cell receptor beta chains from one sample sequenced in a study of response to subunit inactivated influenza vaccine. MiXCR, run by TCRdb on the RT-PCR reads, gives a single entry per CDR3 protein. The table includes roughly 700,000 distinct CDR3 sequences, 11% to 15% detected once. The sample consisted of PBMCs from blood, taken 14 days before vaccination. The receptors shown here come from a man aged 45 to 65 who received an inactivated influenza vaccine.

The gene calls are TRBV19 and TRBJ1-5; 8 nucleotides align to TRBD1. This CDR3 spans 15 amino acids. Losses at the gene ends were 5 bases for V and 6 bases for J; bases not matched to a gene: 9. CDR1 and CDR2 from the germline V gene are LNHDA and SQIVND (reference sequence). CDR3 DNA: TGTGCCAGTAGTCCTCGGACAGGGTCGGGTCAGCCCCAGCATTTT. Translation gives CASSPRTGSGQPQHF.

This clonotype was found a few times. V and J are TRBV12-3 or TRBV12-4 and TRBJ2-5; 7 bases match TRBD1. This CDR3 is built from 16 residues. V gave up 4 bases and J gave up 4 bases; unmatched junction bases: 12. This chain's CDR3 is CASSSFGTTGVETQYF. In DNA form, the CDR3 reads TGTGCCAGCAGTTCCTTTGGGACAACAGGGGTAGAGACCCAGTACTTC.

The rearrangement links TRBV12-3 or TRBV12-4 to TRBJ2-7; 11 bases line up with TRBD2. Trimming removed 1 base from V and 4 bases from J; junction bases left unmatched: 3. This CDR3 is built from 15 residues. CDR3 amino acids: CASSLGASGGYEQYF. CDR3 coding DNA: TGTGCCAGCAGTTTAGGCGCTAGCGGGGGGTACGAGCAGTACTTC.

The chain joins TRBV20-1 to TRBJ2-6, with D unclear. V was pared by 0 bases and J by 0 bases, with 18 bases between. CDR1 is DFQATT, CDR2 SNEGSKA, per germline (reference sequence). The CDR3 has 19 amino acids. CDR3: CSARDNLPHRGSGANVLTF. CDR3 in DNA: TGCAGTGCTAGAGATAATCTTCCCCACAGAGGCTCTGGGGCCAACGTCCTGACTTTC.

V and J are TRBV18 and TRBJ1-4, with D maybe TRBD1 (5 bases). V dropped 8 bases and J dropped 8 bases, with 21 bases sitting between them. Germline CDR1 is KGHSH and CDR2 is LQKENI. CDR3 length: 15 amino acids. CDR3 sequence: CASATRGGAGEKLFF. CDR3 DNA sequence: TGTGCCAGCGCAACAAGAGGAGGGGCCGGGGAAAAACTGTTTTTT. Full variable domain (missing parts from reference TRBV18 and TRBJ1-4): NAGVMQNPRHLVRRRGQEARLRCSPMKGHSHVYWYRQLPEEGLKFMVYLQKENIIDESGMPKERFSAEFPKEGPSILRIQQVVRGDSAAYFCASATRGGAGEKLFFGSGTQLSVL.